Listed below are T cell receptor beta chains from one sample, sequenced in a study of blood T cell repertoires in COVID-19. Using immunoSEQ multiplex PCR, the repertoire was profiled, and TCRdb retains in-frame clones only, with some absent. The sample includes 35,000 to 40,000 clones, approximately 90% of them seen just once. Sequencing was carried out using peripheral blood. These receptor sequences come from a man aged 65 to 85 with active COVID-19. Each CDR3 is given with its conserved first and last residue. Fields, in order: D gene, V gene, clone size, J gene, CDR3 DNA, CDR3 protein. D genes are given only for firm matches. Not every row has a clone size; where given, it reads once, few, many or a size class.

d_call: TRBD1; v_call: TRBV28; clone_size: -; j_call: TRBJ2-7; cdr3_nt: TGTGCCAGCAGAAGGGACAGGGTTCCTTACGAGCAGTACTTC; cdr3_aa: CASRRDRVPYEQYF
d_call: -; v_call: TRBV5-1; clone_size: -; j_call: TRBJ2-3; cdr3_nt: TGCGCCAGCAGCTTGGATGCTAGCGGCACAGATACGCAGTATTTT; cdr3_aa: CASSLDASGTDTQYF
d_call: -; v_call: TRBV7-9; clone_size: -; j_call: TRBJ1-4; cdr3_nt: TGTGCCAGCAGCCCCCTCACAAGTTCAAAACTGTTTTTT; cdr3_aa: CASSPLTSSKLFF
d_call: TRBD2; v_call: TRBV2; clone_size: -; j_call: TRBJ2-5; cdr3_nt: TGTGCCAGCCAACTAGCGGGGGGTCAAGAGACCCAGTACTTC; cdr3_aa: CASQLAGGQETQYF
d_call: TRBD1; v_call: TRBV18; clone_size: -; j_call: TRBJ2-1; cdr3_nt: TGTGCCAGCTCACCGGACAGGAAGTACAATGAGCAGTTCTTC; cdr3_aa: CASSPDRKYNEQFF
d_call: TRBD1; v_call: TRBV16; clone_size: -; j_call: TRBJ2-3; cdr3_nt: TGTGCCAGCAGCCCAGGGACAGCGGCAGATACGCAGTATTTT; cdr3_aa: CASSPGTAADTQYF
d_call: TRBD1; v_call: TRBV5-8; clone_size: few; j_call: TRBJ1-6; cdr3_nt: TGTGCCAGCTCGAGCGGACAGGCATGGGTATCACCCCTCCACTTT; cdr3_aa: CASSSGQAWVSPLHF
d_call: -; v_call: TRBV12-3/TRBV12-4; clone_size: -; j_call: TRBJ1-6; cdr3_nt: TGTGCCAGCAGCCAGGGTTATAATTCACCCCTCCACTTT; cdr3_aa: CASSQGYNSPLHF
d_call: -; v_call: TRBV19; clone_size: -; j_call: TRBJ1-5; cdr3_nt: TGTGCCAGTAGTATGGGTCAGGGCTATAGCAATCAGCCCCAGCATTTT; cdr3_aa: CASSMGQGYSNQPQHF
d_call: -; v_call: TRBV19; clone_size: -; j_call: TRBJ2-3; cdr3_nt: TGTGCCAGTAGTATACCCGCAGGGTTCACAGATACGCAGTATTTT; cdr3_aa: CASSIPAGFTDTQYF
d_call: -; v_call: TRBV21-1; clone_size: -; j_call: TRBJ2-7; cdr3_nt: TGTGCCAGTCCCCTCGGGGTAGAGCAGTACTTC; cdr3_aa: CASPLGVEQYF
d_call: -; v_call: TRBV7-9; clone_size: -; j_call: TRBJ2-7; cdr3_nt: TGTGCCAGCAGCTTACTATCGAATCAGAGGACCTACGAGCAGTACTTC; cdr3_aa: CASSLLSNQRTYEQYF
d_call: -; v_call: TRBV30; clone_size: -; j_call: TRBJ1-1; cdr3_nt: TGTGCCTGGAGTATGAGCCCCATGAACACTGAAGCTTTCTTT; cdr3_aa: CAWSMSPMNTEAFF